The clone carrying this T cell receptor beta chain occurred many times. Germline CDR1 reads SGHTA; CDR2 reads FQGNSA. The V end lost 3 bases, the J end lost 1 base, and 15 bases lay between the germline ends. The CDR3 runs to 16 residues. The data belong to a study of regulatory T cells in long-lasting Graves disease. Time point of the sample: persistent/refractory GD, antithyroid drugs over 5 years with positive TRAb. Scientists built the TCR library using RNA that was extracted from PBMCs. Investigators prepared the TCR beta libraries by applying iRepertoire HTBI primers and Arm-PCR of CDR3 regions. TCRdb recomputed calls from the multiplex PCR reads with MiXCR, one row per CDR3 protein. The sample consists of around 460,000 distinct CDR3 sequences, about 20% of them appearing once.

The starting material was peripheral blood mononuclear cells (PBMCs), obtained when the disease was refractory, from a patient treated with antithyroid drugs. The clonotype comes from a female donor with Graves disease. V gene TRBV7-2 combines with J gene TRBJ2-5; tentatively, D is TRBD2 (6 bases). The CDR3 is CASSFRLVGPQETQYF. The CDR3 bases are TGTGCCAGCAGCTTCCGACTAGTGGGTCCCCAAGAGACCCAGTACTTC. The whole variable domain, remainder taken from reference TRBV7-2 and TRBJ2-5, is GAGVSQSPSNKVTEKGKDVELRCDPISGHTALYWYRQSLGQGLEFLIYFQGNSAPDKSGLPSDRFSAERTGGSVSTLTIQRTQQEDSAVYLCASSFRLVGPQETQYFGPGTRLLVL.